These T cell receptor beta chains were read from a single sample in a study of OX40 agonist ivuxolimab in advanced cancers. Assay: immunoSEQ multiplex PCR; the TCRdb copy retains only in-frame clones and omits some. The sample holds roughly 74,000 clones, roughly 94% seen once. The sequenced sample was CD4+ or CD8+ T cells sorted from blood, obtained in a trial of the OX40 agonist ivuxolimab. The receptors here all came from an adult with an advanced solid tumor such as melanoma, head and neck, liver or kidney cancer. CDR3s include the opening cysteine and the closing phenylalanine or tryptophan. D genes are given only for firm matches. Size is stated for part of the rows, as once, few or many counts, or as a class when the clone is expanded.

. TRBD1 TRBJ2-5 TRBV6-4 CASSDTRTGGRETQYF TGTGCCAGCAGTGACACTCGGACAGGGGGTAGGGAGACCCAGTACTTC
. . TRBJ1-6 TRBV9 CASSASSSYNSPLHF TGTGCCAGCAGCGCCTCCTCCTCCTATAATTCACCCCTCCACTTT
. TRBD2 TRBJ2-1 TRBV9 CASSVLGLAGGESSYNEQFF TGTGCCAGCAGCGTACTCGGGCTAGCGGGGGGCGAGAGCTCCTACAATGAGCAGTTCTTC
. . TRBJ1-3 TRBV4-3 CASSQGTATGNTIYF TGCGCCAGCAGCCAAGGGACAGCCACTGGAAACACCATATATTTT
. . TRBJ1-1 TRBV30 CAWNWAGNTEAFF TGTGCCTGGAATTGGGCGGGGAACACTGAAGCTTTCTTT
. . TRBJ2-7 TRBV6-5 CASSDRYEQYF TGTGCCAGCAGTGACAGGTACGAGCAGTACTTC
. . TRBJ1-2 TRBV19 CASSRAYGYTF TGTGCCAGTAGTAGGGCCTATGGCTACACCTTC
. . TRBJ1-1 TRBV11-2 CASSPRQDLNTEAFF TGTGCCAGCAGCCCCCGACAGGACTTGAACACTGAAGCTTTCTTT
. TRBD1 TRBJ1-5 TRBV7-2 CASSLEGARNPSNQPQHF TGTGCCAGCAGCTTAGAGGGGGCGCGTAATCCGAGCAATCAGCCCCAGCATTTT
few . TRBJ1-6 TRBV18 CASSAGFYNSPLHF TGTGCCAGCTCGGCTGGGTTCTATAATTCACCCCTCCACTTT
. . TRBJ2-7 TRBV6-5 CASSYRGDSYEQYF TGTGCCAGCAGTTACAGGGGGGACTCCTACGAGCAGTACTTC
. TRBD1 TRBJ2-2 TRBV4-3 CASSQDEGLGRTGLSGELFF TGCGCCAGCAGCCAAGATGAGGGCCTCGGTCGGACAGGGTTATCCGGGGAGCTGTTTTTT
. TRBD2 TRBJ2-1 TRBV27 CASSLSASGSNEQFF TGTGCCAGCAGTTTGTCGGCTAGCGGCTCCAATGAGCAGTTCTTC
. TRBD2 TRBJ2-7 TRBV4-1 CASSHRLAASYEQYF TGCGCCAGCAGCCATCGACTAGCGGCTTCCTACGAGCAGTACTTC
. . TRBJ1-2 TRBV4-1 CASSQVTGTESYGYTF TGCGCCAGCAGCCAAGTGACCGGGACGGAGAGCTATGGCTACACCTTC
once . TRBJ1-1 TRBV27 CASSLETGNTEAFF TGTGCCAGCAGTTTAGAGACGGGAAACACTGAAGCTTTCTTT
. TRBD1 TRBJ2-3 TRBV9 CASSVGGRGPDTQYF TGTGCCAGCAGCGTAGGGGGCAGGGGGCCAGATACGCAGTATTTT
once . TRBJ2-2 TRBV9 CASTAYTENTGELFF TGTGCCAGCACCGCATACACAGAGAACACCGGGGAGCTGTTTTTT
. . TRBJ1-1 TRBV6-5 CASSYERGGPIREAFF TGTGCCAGCAGTTACGAGAGAGGGGGTCCCATTCGTGAAGCTTTCTTT
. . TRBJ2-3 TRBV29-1 CSALVDPDTQYF TGCAGCGCCCTTGTGGATCCAGATACGCAGTATTTT
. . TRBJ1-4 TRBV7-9 CASSLVGTVDEKLFF TGTGCCAGCAGCTTAGTCGGGACCGTAGATGAAAAACTGTTTTTT
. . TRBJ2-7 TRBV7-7 CASSLGSGPPYEQYF TGTGCCAGCAGCTTAGGCAGCGGGCCCCCCTACGAGCAGTACTTC
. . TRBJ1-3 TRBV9 CASSPSPGAGNTIYF TGTGCCAGCAGCCCCAGTCCGGGGGCGGGAAACACCATATATTTT
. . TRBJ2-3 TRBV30 CAWSALGDTQYF TGTGCCTGGAGTGCCCTCGGGGATACGCAGTATTTT
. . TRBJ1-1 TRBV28 CASSGEQSEAFF TGTGCCAGCAGTGGGGAGCAGAGTGAAGCTTTCTTT
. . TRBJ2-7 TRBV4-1 CASSQGHLLYEQYF TGCGCCAGCAGCCAAGGACATTTACTCTACGAGCAGTACTTC
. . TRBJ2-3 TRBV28 CARSKITRLGGTDTQYF TGTGCCAGGAGCAAAATTACACGCCTAGGAGGGACAGATACGCAGTATTTT
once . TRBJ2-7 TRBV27 CASSPTGISSYEQYF TGTGCCAGCAGTCCAACCGGGATCTCCTCCTACGAGCAGTACTTC
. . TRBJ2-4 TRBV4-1 CASSQGRAGGKAKNIQYF TGCGCCAGCAGCCAAGGTCGGGCAGGCGGAAAAGCCAAAAACATTCAGTACTTC
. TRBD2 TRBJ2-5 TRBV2 CASSTGTSGRAWETQYF TGTGCCAGCAGTACCGGGACTAGCGGGAGGGCCTGGGAGACCCAGTACTTC
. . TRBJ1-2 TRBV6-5 CASSEVGLYGYTF TGTGCCAGCAGTGAAGTGGGCCTCTATGGCTACACCTTC
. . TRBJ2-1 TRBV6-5 CASSTGWQAGNEQFF TGTGCCAGCAGTACGGGGTGGCAGGCAGGCAATGAGCAGTTCTTC
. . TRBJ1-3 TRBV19 CASSTFPSGNTIYF TGTGCCAGTAGTACCTTCCCCTCTGGAAACACCATATATTTT
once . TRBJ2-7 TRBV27 CASSLSSSGYEQYF TGTGCCAGCAGTCTCTCTAGCTCCGGCTACGAGCAGTACTTC
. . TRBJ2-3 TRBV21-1 CASSSRLAPDTQYF TGTGCCAGCAGCAGTAGACTAGCCCCAGATACGCAGTATTTT
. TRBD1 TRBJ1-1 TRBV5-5 CASSLGVGTGDTEAFF TGTGCCAGCAGCTTGGGGGTCGGGACAGGGGACACTGAAGCTTTCTTT
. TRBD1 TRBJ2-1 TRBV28 CASSFLGDRRLSNEQFF TGTGCCAGCAGTTTTTTGGGGGACAGGAGACTCTCCAATGAGCAGTTCTTC
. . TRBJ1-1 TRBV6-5 CASSYTYGGEAFF TGTGCCAGCAGTTACACCTACGGCGGGGAGGCTTTCTTT
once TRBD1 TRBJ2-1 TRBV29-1 CSVAPGGNEQFF TGCAGCGTTGCCCCAGGGGGTAATGAGCAGTTCTTC
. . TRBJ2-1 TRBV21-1 CASSKDRGRGYNEQFF TGTGCCAGCAGCAAAGACCGGGGACGGGGGTACAATGAGCAGTTCTTC
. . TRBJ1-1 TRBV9 CASSARTLNTEAFF TGTGCCAGCAGCGCCAGGACACTCAACACTGAAGCTTTCTTT
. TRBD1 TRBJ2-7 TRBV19 CASSSAQGASYEQYF TGTGCCAGTAGTTCCGCGCAGGGGGCATCCTACGAGCAGTACTTC
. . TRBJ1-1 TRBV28 CASSLGGREAFF TGTGCCAGCAGTTTAGGGGGGCGCGAAGCTTTCTTT
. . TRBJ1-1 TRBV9 CASSVAGTGGTEAFF TGTGCCAGCAGCGTAGCCGGAACGGGAGGCACTGAAGCTTTCTTT
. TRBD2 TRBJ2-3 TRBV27 CASSYYTSGGVTDTQYF TGTGCCAGCAGTTACTATACTAGCGGGGGGGTCACAGATACGCAGTATTTT
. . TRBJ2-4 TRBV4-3 CASSQGWGDGDIQYF TGCGCCAGCAGCCAGGGTTGGGGAGACGGGGACATTCAGTACTTC
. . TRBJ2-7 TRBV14 CASSQGYEQYF TGTGCCAGCAGCCAGGGGTACGAGCAGTACTTC
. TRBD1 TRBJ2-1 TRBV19 CASSPWDRQNEQFF TGTGCCAGTAGTCCCTGGGACAGGCAAAATGAGCAGTTCTTC